What follows is one T cell receptor (beta chain) and its context. TCRdb re-called the 5' RACE reads through MiXCR, storing one row per CDR3 protein. The table includes under 70,000 distinct CDR3 sequences, approximately 3.5% detected once. The entry originates in a study of neurological immune-mediated disorders. This CDR3 is built from 14 residues. V was trimmed by 2 bases and J by 0 bases, leaving 5 bases between them. Germline V lookup: CDR1 LGHDT, CDR2 YNNKEL (reference sequence). Sequenced: PBMCs. This TCR was recovered from a woman in her 30s with multiple sclerosis. The chain combines TRBV3-1 with TRBJ2-4; D is ambiguous. This chain's CDR3 is CASSQRVAKNIQYF. For the CDR3, the DNA is TGTGCCAGCAGCCAAAGGGTAGCCAAAAACATTCAGTACTTC. Full variable domain (remainder filled in from reference TRBV3-1 and TRBJ2-4): DTAVSQTPKYLVTQMGNDKSIKCEQNLGHDTMYWYKQDSKKFLKIMFSYNNKELIINETVPNRFSPKSPDKAHLNLHINSLELGDSAVYFCASSQRVAKNIQYFGAGTRLSVL.